This T cell receptor beta chain comes out of a study of graft-versus-host responses after intestinal transplantation. Overall study: Recipients were all induced with anti-thymocyte globulin, then given tacrolimus and steroids for about three years.

Notes on the study in general: High graft-versus-host to host-versus-graft T cell clonal ratios marked allografts of patients with graft-donor macrochimerism. With peak circulating GvH clone levels came an association with early post-transplant HvG declines. Recipient marrow harbored GvH clones, some of which surfaced first in ileum or blood.

On this clone itself: Its antigen is not identified.

The repertoire was sequenced with immunoSEQ multiplex PCR; TCRdb's copy has only in-frame clones and lacks some. This table holds roughly 85,000 clones, approximately 90% found once. This CDR3 contains 14 residues. CDR1 is SGHRS and CDR2 is YFSETQ in the germline V gene. V lost 4 bases, J lost 2 bases, and 13 bases lay in between. The chain recombines TRBV5-1 with TRBJ2-7; D possibly corresponds to TRBD1 (5 bases). This TCR was recovered from a human donor who was the organ donor for an intestinal transplant. Sequenced here: unstimulated CD8+ T cells sorted from spleen or lymph node cells, sampled before transplant. This chain's CDR3 is CASSQLTGTYEQYF. The CDR3 DNA follows: TGCGCCAGCAGCCAACTTACAGGAACCTACGAGCAGTACTTC.